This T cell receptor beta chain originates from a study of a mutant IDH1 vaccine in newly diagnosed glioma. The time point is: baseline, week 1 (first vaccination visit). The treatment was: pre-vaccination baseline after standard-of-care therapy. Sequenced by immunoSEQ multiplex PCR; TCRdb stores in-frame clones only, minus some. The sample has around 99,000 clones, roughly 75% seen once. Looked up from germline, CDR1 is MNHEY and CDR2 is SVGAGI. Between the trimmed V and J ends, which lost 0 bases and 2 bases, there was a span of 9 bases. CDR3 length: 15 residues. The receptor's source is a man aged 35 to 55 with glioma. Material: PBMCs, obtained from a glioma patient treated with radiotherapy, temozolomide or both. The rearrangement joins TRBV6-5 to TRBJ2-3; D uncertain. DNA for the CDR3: TGTGCCAGCAGTTACTCTGCTCCATCCACAGATACGCAGTATTTT. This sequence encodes CASSYSAPSTDTQYF.